This is a list of T cell receptor beta chains from one sample in a study of blood T cell repertoires in COVID-19. Libraries were prepared by immunoSEQ multiplex PCR; TCRdb keeps only in-frame clonotypes and omits some of them. Of 180,000 or so clones detected, about 85% appear once; the ten largest clones hold 6.5% to 10%. The sample taken for sequencing was peripheral blood. Receptors originate from a woman in her sixties with acute or convalescent COVID-19. The CDR3 runs from the conserved cysteine through the conserved F or W. The D gene is left open where the match is weak. Expanded clones get a size class; other rows say once, few or many, or leave the size out.

TRBV7-3	TRBJ2-6	.	.	TGTGCCAGCAGCCCTCAGGTGTCTGGGGCCAACGTCCTGACTTTC	CASSPQVSGANVLTF
TRBV7-8	TRBJ1-1	.	.	TGTGCCAGCAGCTCGATTCAGGGGAACACTGAAGCTTTCTTT	CASSSIQGNTEAFF
TRBV10-3	TRBJ1-6	.	TRBD1	TGTGCCATCAGTGAGTCGAACGCAGGGGGAGGCAATTCACCCCTCCACTTT	CAISESNAGGGNSPLHF
TRBV19	TRBJ2-3	.	TRBD2	TGTGCCAGTAGGACCTTAGCGGGCGGCTCCGATACGCAGTATTTT	CASRTLAGGSDTQYF
TRBV2	TRBJ1-1	.	TRBD1	TGTGCCAGCAGCGTTAACCGGGACAGGCAACTTAGTCCCCCTGAAGCTTTCTTT	CASSVNRDRQLSPPEAFF
TRBV7-8	TRBJ2-7	.	.	TGTGCCAGCAGCTTAGGCCGGGATGTACCTTACGAGCAGTACTTC	CASSLGRDVPYEQYF
TRBV5-5	TRBJ2-6	.	TRBD1	TGTGCCAGCAGCTCTACCGGGACAGGGCTTATTACTGGGGCCAACGTCCTGACTTTC	CASSSTGTGLITGANVLTF
TRBV19	TRBJ1-5	.	TRBD1	TGTGCCAGTAGTATAGGACAGGGGGGAGGACAGCCCCAGCATTTT	CASSIGQGGGQPQHF
TRBV30	TRBJ2-7	.	TRBD1	TGTGCCTGGAGTAGGGGACAGGGGCCTGCATACGAGCAGTACTTC	CAWSRGQGPAYEQYF
TRBV6-1	TRBJ2-5	.	TRBD2	TGTGCCAGCAGTGAAGGTCCTAGCGGGCCGCAGGGGACCCAGTACTTC	CASSEGPSGPQGTQYF
TRBV9	TRBJ2-1	.	.	TGTGCCAGCAGCGGAGAGGCGGGCCCCTTCCGGGAGCAGTTCTTC	CASSGEAGPFREQFF
TRBV10-2	TRBJ1-1	.	TRBD1	TGCGCCAGCCGACCGGGACAGGTGAACACTGAAGCTTTCTTT	CASRPGQVNTEAFF
TRBV19	TRBJ2-6	.	TRBD2	TGTGCCAGTAGTATATCCACTCCCTCTGCGGGGGCTGGGGCCAACGTCCTGACTTTC	CASSISTPSAGAGANVLTF
TRBV7-7	TRBJ2-1	once	.	TGTGCTAGCAGCTTAGACCTAGGGGGATACAATGAGCAGTTCTTC	CASSLDLGGYNEQFF
TRBV19	TRBJ1-1	.	.	TGTGCCAGTACCACGACAGGTGTAAAAGCTTTCTTT	CASTTTGVKAFF
TRBV6-5	TRBJ1-2	many	.	TGTGCCAGCAGTTACCGCGGACAGATTAGGGTTGGCTACACCTTC	CASSYRGQIRVGYTF
TRBV7-3	TRBJ2-3	once	.	TGTGCCAGCAGCTTACTGGGACAAGCAGATACGCAGTATTTT	CASSLLGQADTQYF
TRBV18	TRBJ1-2	.	TRBD1	TGTGCCAGCTCACGGGACAGGGGGATCTATGGCTACACCTTC	CASSRDRGIYGYTF
TRBV5-1	TRBJ2-3	.	TRBD1	TGCGCCAGCAGCCCCGGAGTACAGGGGGATACGCAGTATTTT	CASSPGVQGDTQYF
TRBV30	TRBJ2-1	.	TRBD2	TGTGCCTCCGGGACTACTAACAATGAGCAGTTCTTC	CASGTTNNEQFF
TRBV7-3	TRBJ2-7	.	.	TGTGCCAGCAGCTTATGGCCAGGGGCAGAGCAGTACTTC	CASSLWPGAEQYF
TRBV5-1	TRBJ2-1	.	TRBD2	TGCGCCAGCAGCTTGAGGCCGGACGGAACCGGGACTAGCGGGACCTACAATGAGCAGTTCTTC	CASSLRPDGTGTSGTYNEQFF
TRBV5-4	TRBJ1-1	.	TRBD1	TGTGCCAGCAGCCTCGGGACAGCCCTGGGGTACACTGAAGCTTTCTTT	CASSLGTALGYTEAFF